What follows are 28 T cell receptor beta chains derived from one specimen sequenced in a study of vaccination and CD4 T cells after COVID-19. Documented treatment: roughly 10-day PBMC culture with coronavirus spike peptide pools or control peptides (ViraFEST assay). Sequencing of cultured CD4+ T cell DNA used the Oncomine TCR Beta short-read assay. MiXCR was run by TCRdb on the PCR reads, yielding one entry per CDR3 protein. This table has about 17,000 distinct CDR3 sequences, 43% appearing once. Their antigens remain unidentified. The source material was CD4+ T cells from blood, cultured in vitro, sampled before SARS-CoV-2 vaccination. The receptors shown here come from a human donor who had recovered from COVID-19.

This clonotype was counted a few times. An end of the junction does not agree with germline; a read error may underlie this. This sequence joins TRBV27 and TRBJ2-3; D unclear. Germline V CDR1 and CDR2: MNHEY, SMNVEV (reference sequence). CDR3 length: 9 residues. CDR3: CASRLYTGF. As DNA, the CDR3 is TGTGCCAGCAGGTTATATACCGGATTT.

This clonotype was seen only a few times. The V call is TRBV20-1, the J call TRBJ2-1, with 13 bases identical to TRBD2. The CDR3 has 15 residues. The V segment lost 6 bases and the J segment 3 bases; nucleotides outside the gene matches: 5. Germline values: CDR1 DFQATT, CDR2 SNEGSKA (reference sequence). This chain's CDR3 is CSAGGTSGIYNEQFF. CDR3 sequence (DNA): TGCAGTGCCGGGGGGACTAGCGGGATCTACAATGAGCAGTTCTTC.

V gene TRBV19 combines with J gene TRBJ2-1, with a tentative D call TRBD2 (6 bases). Per the germline V gene, CDR1 is LNHDA and CDR2 is SQIVND (reference sequence). Trimming cost V 7 bases and J 10 bases, with 23 bases left between them. The CDR3 is 15 residues long. The CDR3 DNA follows: TGTGCCAGTACCCCCTTAGCGGCCTCTACGAGAGAGCAGTTCTTC. Its protein is CASTPLAASTREQFF.

This chain connects TRBV12-3 or TRBV12-4 to TRBJ2-3, with D maybe TRBD2 (6 bases). V was cut by 7 bases and J by 3 bases, with 23 bases left in between. The length of the CDR3 is 17 residues. DNA for the CDR3: TGTGCCAGCACCGGGCTTAAGGGGACTGTCAAAACAGATACGCAGTATTTT. This encodes CASTGLKGTVKTDTQYF.

This clonotype showed up just a few times. The chain links TRBV15 to TRBJ2-3; 7 bases agree with TRBD1. The CDR3 contains 18 residues. In germline, CDR1 is LNHNV, CDR2 YYDKDF (reference sequence). The ends lost 2 bases at V and 2 bases at J; junction bases unmatched: 13. CDR3 in amino acids: CATSRTLVRQGNTDTQYF. The DNA for the CDR3 is TGTGCCACCAGCAGAACACTCGTTAGACAGGGCAACACAGATACGCAGTATTTT.

This clonotype appeared a few times. The chain joins TRBV29-1 to TRBJ1-1, with 7 bases matching TRBD1. The CDR3 runs 15 residues. V shed 4 bases and J 9 bases; nucleotides not matched to a gene: 17. From germline, CDR1 is SQVTM and CDR2 ANQGSEA. Here the CDR3 reads CSVGQGLDSKAKAFF. The CDR3 bases are TGCAGCGTTGGACAGGGCCTCGACTCCAAGGCTAAAGCTTTCTTT.

The chain has TRBV2 and TRBJ2-7, with TRBD2 identical over 12 bases. V lost 6 bases and J lost 4; bases outside the gene matches: 4. The CDR3 is 14 amino acids. The germline V gene encodes CDR1 SNHLY and CDR2 FYNNEI. CDR3 bases: TGTGCCAGCAGCGCCGGGACTAGCGGGTACGAGCAGTACTTC. Amino acid sequence: CASSAGTSGYEQYF.

This clonotype was detected once. The chain couples TRBV28 to TRBJ2-7, with TRBD1 matching 7 bases. V was pared by 5 bases and J by 0 bases, with 7 bases of the junction left unmatched. From germline, CDR1 is MDHEN and CDR2 SYDVKM. The CDR3 is 15 amino acids. The CDR3 DNA reads TGTGCCAGCAGTGAGACAGGGTTAAGCTCCTACGAGCAGTACTTC. It encodes CASSETGLSSYEQYF.

This clonotype was observed a handful of times. This chain uses TRBV7-8 with TRBJ2-5; 7 nucleotides agree with TRBD1. Germline V lookup: CDR1 SGHVS, CDR2 FQNEAQ. The V segment lost 5 bases and the J segment 5 bases; nucleotides outside the gene matches: 11. The CDR3 contains 15 residues. The CDR3 region is CASSLLDRVGETQYF. The CDR3 DNA follows: TGTGCCAGCAGCCTCCTCGACAGGGTCGGGGAGACCCAGTACTTC.

The CDR3 is CSARGNSGGPYNEQFF. CDR3 DNA sequence: TGCAGTGCTAGAGGGAATAGCGGGGGGCCCTACAATGAGCAGTTCTTC. The gene calls are TRBV20-1 and TRBJ2-1, with TRBD2 matching over 10 bases. The germline V gene has CDR1 DFQATT and CDR2 SNEGSKA (reference sequence). The CDR3 totals 16 residues. The junction had 5 bases not matched to a gene; V was cut back by 1 base and J by 2 bases.

The rearrangement joins TRBV19 to TRBJ1-1; no definite D call. Germline lookup yields CDR1 LNHDA and CDR2 SQIVND (reference sequence). The length of the CDR3 is 16 residues. Trimming cost V 4 bases and J 0 bases, with 15 bases left between them. This chain's CDR3 is CASSTIRLTMNTEAFF. The CDR3 nucleotides are TGTGCCAGTAGTACGATCAGGCTTACGATGAACACTGAAGCTTTCTTT.

The rearrangement links TRBV7-8 to TRBJ2-5; TRBD2 agrees at 15 bases. From germline, CDR1 is SGHVS and CDR2 FQNEAQ. CDR3 length equals 20 residues. J was trimmed by 5 bases and V by 5 bases; bases with no gene match: 18. This CDR3 reads CASSPHLPGLAGGFPETQYF. CDR3 nucleotide sequence: TGTGCCAGCAGCCCACATCTCCCGGGACTAGCGGGAGGTTTTCCGGAGACCCAGTACTTC. Full variable domain (rest looked up from reference TRBV7-8 and TRBJ2-5): GAGVSQSPRYKVAKRGQDVALRCDPISGHVSLFWYQQALGQGPEFLTYFQNEAQLDKSGLPSDRFFAERPEGSVSTLKIQRTQQEDSAVYLCASSPHLPGLAGGFPETQYFGPGTRLLVL.

The chain carries TRBV7-2 and TRBJ2-1; 9 bases agree with TRBD1. The V segment lost 2 bases and the J segment 3 bases; nucleotides outside the gene matches: 5. The CDR3 is 16 residues long. CDR1 and CDR2 from the germline V gene are SGHTA and FQGNSA. The CDR3 is CASSLPPGQGYNEQFF. The CDR3 DNA reads as TGTGCCAGCAGCTTACCGCCGGGACAGGGCTACAATGAGCAGTTCTTC.

This chain joins TRBV19 and TRBJ2-1, with 7 positions matching TRBD1. Germline CDR1 reads LNHDA; CDR2 reads SQIVND (reference sequence). This CDR3 is built from 13 residues. After removal of 4 bases from V and 6 bases from J, the junction contained 3 bases not matched to a gene. The CDR3 loop reads CASSTTGVNEQFF. For the CDR3, the DNA is TGTGCCAGTAGTACAACAGGGGTCAATGAGCAGTTCTTC. Using reference TRBV19 and TRBJ2-1 for the parts outside the CDR3, the full variable domain is DGGITQSPKYLFRKEGQNVTLSCEQNLNHDAMYWYRQDPGQGLRLIYYSQIVNDFQKGDIAEGYSVSREKKESFPLTVTSAQKNPTAFYLCASSTTGVNEQFFGPGTRLTVL.

There are a few counts of this clonotype. The chain carries TRBV20-1 and TRBJ2-5, with D possibly called TRBD1 or TRBD2 (5 bases each). The CDR3 consists of 16 residues. The germline CDR1 and CDR2 sequences are DFQATT and SNEGSKA (reference sequence). Trimming cost V 0 bases and J 4 bases, with 18 bases left between them. The CDR3 coding sequence is TGCAGTGCTAGAGATCCCCAGGGACGTATGGTAGAGACCCAGTACTTC. Residues: CSARDPQGRMVETQYF.

This clonotype occurred a few times. The chain uses TRBV19 and TRBJ1-2; D perhaps matches TRBD1 (5 bases). CDR3 size: 10 residues. With 8 bases removed from V and 6 bases from J, the gap between germline ends came to 7 bases. Germline assignment: CDR1 LNHDA and CDR2 SQIVND (reference sequence). CDR3 loop: CASGTDGYTF. As DNA, the CDR3 is TGTGCCAGTGGGACCGATGGCTACACCTTC.

This clonotype has only a few counts. The chain joins TRBV5-1 to TRBJ1-2, with D uncertain. The CDR3 covers 16 residues. Germline CDR1 is SGHRS and CDR2 is YFSETQ. V was trimmed by 1 base and J by 4 bases, leaving 17 bases between them. The CDR3 bases are TGCGCCAGCAGCTTGAGGTTGGATCTGAAATTCTATGGCTACACCTTC. This encodes CASSLRLDLKFYGYTF.

V and J are TRBV27 and TRBJ1-6; 7 bases line up with TRBD1. The germline V gene encodes CDR1 MNHEY and CDR2 SMNVEV (reference sequence). The ends lost 4 bases at V and 14 bases at J; junction bases unmatched: 11. The CDR3 is 14 amino acids. In DNA form, the CDR3 reads TGTGCCAGCAGTTCCCGACAGGGAAGGATCGCCCTCCACTTT. Translated: CASSSRQGRIALHF.

The V call is TRBV12-3 or TRBV12-4, the J call TRBJ1-2, with 7 nucleotides matching TRBD1. Germline trimming cut 5 bases from V and 8 bases from J; bases unmatched to any gene: 11. This CDR3 is built from 14 residues. In nucleotides, the CDR3 is TGTGCCAGCAGTGCTCTAAACAGGGGAGGAGGCTACACCTTC. This encodes CASSALNRGGGYTF.

This chain connects TRBV4-3 to TRBJ2-3, with 7 bases matching TRBD2. This CDR3 has 17 residues. Per the germline V gene, CDR1 is LGHNA and CDR2 is YSLEER. J lost 5 bases, V lost 0 bases, and 11 bases had no gene match. CDR3 in amino acids: CASSQDLGLAELDTQYF. DNA for the CDR3: TGCGCCAGCAGCCAAGATTTGGGGCTAGCGGAGCTAGATACGCAGTATTTT.

V usage is TRBV7-8 and J usage is TRBJ2-5; D not certain. This CDR3 spans 14 amino acids. Trimming cost V 1 base and J 2 bases, with 8 bases left between them. Germline V lookup: CDR1 SGHVS, CDR2 FQNEAQ. The CDR3 bases are TGTGCCAGCAGCTTAGGGGCCAGTCAAGAGACCCAGTACTTC. This gives the protein CASSLGASQETQYF.

This clonotype was detected only a few times. The gene calls are TRBV7-2 and TRBJ2-3, with 8 bases lining up with TRBD2. The CDR3 totals 18 residues. Germline CDR1 is SGHTA and CDR2 is FQGNSA. The V segment lost 5 bases and the J segment 6 bases; nucleotides outside the gene matches: 19. The CDR3 spells CASSPPTATRGVKDTQYF. CDR3 DNA: TGTGCCAGCAGCCCGCCCACGGCTACGCGGGGGGTTAAGGATACGCAGTATTTT.

The chain has TRBV24-1 and TRBJ2-1; no clear D gene. CDR1 is KGHDR, CDR2 SFDVKD, per germline. Trimming removed 3 bases from V and 7 bases from J, with 9 bases in between. The CDR3 consists of 13 residues. The CDR3 spells CATSDRYPNEQFF. The CDR3 nucleotides read TGTGCCACCAGTGATCGTTACCCAAATGAGCAGTTCTTC.

The J gene is TRBJ2-7, the V gene TRBV6-2 or TRBV6-3; no firm D call. Germline V gives CDR1 MNHEY, CDR2 SVGEGT. The CDR3 is 12 residues long. Trimming stripped 5 bases from V and 2 bases from J, with 7 bases between. As DNA, the CDR3 is TGTGCCAGCAGTCGCCTGACCTACGAGCAGTACTTC. Translation: CASSRLTYEQYF.

This clonotype was recorded once. CDR3 sequence reads: CASSQGGDRSNQPQHF. In nucleotides, the CDR3 is TGTGCCAGCAGCCAAGGCGGCGACAGGAGCAATCAGCCCCAGCATTTT. This chain connects TRBV4-2 to TRBJ1-5; D may be TRBD1 (6 bases). In germline, CDR1 is LGHNA, CDR2 YNFKEQ. This CDR3 has 16 residues. Trimming removed 1 base from V and 1 base from J, with 11 bases in between.

This CDR3 reads CASSFSGGAYNEQFF. CDR3 sequence (DNA): TGTGCCAGCAGCTTCAGCGGGGGTGCCTACAATGAGCAGTTCTTC. The chain employs TRBV7-9 and TRBJ2-1; the match to TRBD2 covers 8 bases. J was trimmed by 2 bases and V by 3 bases; bases with no gene match: 3. The CDR3 is made up of 15 amino acids. The V gene's germline CDR1 is SEHNR and CDR2 FQNEAQ (reference sequence).

The chain has TRBV19 and TRBJ1-2; unclear D gene. The CDR3 totals 12 residues. V dropped 7 bases and J dropped 0 bases, with 6 bases sitting between them. Germline lookup yields CDR1 LNHDA and CDR2 SQIVND (reference sequence). CDR3 DNA sequence: TGTGCCAGTATGGGAACTAACTATGGCTACACCTTC. Translating it yields CASMGTNYGYTF.

In this sample, this clonotype turned up once. V is TRBV29-1 and J is TRBJ1-2; D ambiguous. Germline loops: CDR1 SQVTM, CDR2 ANQGSEA. CDR3 size: 11 residues. The ends were cut back, 7 bases at V and 5 bases at J, with 11 bases in the middle. CDR3 nucleotide sequence: TGCAGCGCTAATACTGAATATGGCTACACCTTC. Translation gives CSANTEYGYTF.